A selection of T cell receptor beta chains follows, all from one sample in a study of T cells after yellow fever vaccination. Via MiXCR, TCRdb re-called the 5' RACE reads, giving one row per CDR3 protein. This sample has more than 120,000 distinct CDR3 sequences, with 7.7% found just once. The sequencing used CD4+ T cells sorted from PBMCs, collected 5 days after the yellow fever booster vaccination. The receptors here all came from a man younger than 40 who received the YFV17D yellow fever vaccine. Both conserved end residues are part of each CDR3. D genes are given only for firm matches. Clone sizes are given selectively: once, few, many, or a class where the clone is expanded.

TRBD2 few 15 TRBJ2-7 TRBV6-2/TRBV6-3 TGTGCCAGCAGTTACCGGCCTAGCGGGACCTACGAGCAGTACTTC CASSYRPSGTYEQYF
- many 12 TRBJ2-7 TRBV7-9 TGTGCCAGCAGCCTCAGGGGTGCCGAGCAGTACTTC CASSLRGAEQYF
- many 14 TRBJ2-7 TRBV10-3 TGTGCCATCGTAATTTGGTCCAGAACCTACGAGCAGTACTTC CAIVIWSRTYEQYF
TRBD1 many 14 TRBJ2-3 TRBV20-1 TGCAGTGCTAGAAGCCCCAGGGGGACAGATACGCAGTATTTT CSARSPRGTDTQYF
- many 14 TRBJ2-1 TRBV6-6 TGTGCCAGCAGTTACTCGACAGTTTACAATGAGCAGTTCTTC CASSYSTVYNEQFF
- many 15 TRBJ1-4 TRBV7-9 TGTGCCAGCAGCTTAGCGATAGCAACTAATGAAAAACTGTTTTTT CASSLAIATNEKLFF
TRBD2 many 15 TRBJ2-7 TRBV7-2 TGTGCCAGCAGCTTTTTAGCGGGCCTCTCCTACGAGCAGTACTTC CASSFLAGLSYEQYF
TRBD2 many 15 TRBJ2-1 TRBV20-1 TGCAGTGCTAGAGCCGGGACTAGTACGTCCAATGAGCAGTTCTTC CSARAGTSTSNEQFF
TRBD1 many 13 TRBJ1-2 TRBV20-1 TGCAGTGCTAGCGGAGACAGGGGGAGCGGCTACACCTTC CSASGDRGSGYTF
- many 14 TRBJ2-7 TRBV4-1 TGCGCCAGCAGCCAAGATTCCGAGTCGAAAGGGCAGTACTTC CASSQDSESKGQYF
- many 13 TRBJ1-5 TRBV18 TGTGCCAGCTCACCAGACAGACATCAGCCCCAGCATTTT CASSPDRHQPQHF
TRBD1 many 16 TRBJ2-7 TRBV6-1 TGTGCCAGCAGAGAGCTGGGACAGGGGCCCACCTACGAGCAGTACTTC CASRELGQGPTYEQYF
TRBD2 - 16 TRBJ2-7 TRBV5-1 TGCGCCAGCAGCCTTGCGGTGGCGGGAGGTACCTACGAGCAGTACTTC CASSLAVAGGTYEQYF
- many 13 TRBJ1-2 TRBV28 TGTGCCAGCAGTTTTCGCCGAAACTATGGCTACACCTTC CASSFRRNYGYTF
TRBD2 - 14 TRBJ2-1 TRBV6-5 TGTGCCAGCAGTTTAGCGGGAGGGCCGGGTGAGCAGTCCTTC CASSLAGGPGEQSF
TRBD2 many 21 TRBJ2-3 TRBV19 TGTGCCAGTAGTATAGATCCGGCTAGCGGGAGAGCGCCGGGAAGCACAGATACGCAGTATTTT CASSIDPASGRAPGSTDTQYF
TRBD1 many 17 TRBJ2-1 TRBV11-2 TGTGCCAGCAGCCGACAGGGCCCCGGGGCCTCCTACAATGAGCAGTTCTTC CASSRQGPGASYNEQFF
TRBD2 many 16 TRBJ2-1 TRBV6-2/TRBV6-3 TGTGCCAGCCGCCTGGGACTAGCGGGAGCGTATGATGAGCAGTTCTTC CASRLGLAGAYDEQFF
TRBD2 many 13 TRBJ2-2 TRBV10-2 TGCGCCAGCTGGACTAGAGGCTCCGGGGAGCTGTTTTTT CASWTRGSGELFF
- many 16 TRBJ2-3 TRBV19 TGTGCCAGCAGTCCCGGATCTGGGTTGCGCACAGATACGCAGTATTTT CASSPGSGLRTDTQYF
TRBD1 many 16 TRBJ1-1 TRBV5-1 TGCGCCAGCAGATTCGGGCCGGGACAGGAAAACACTGAAGCTTTCTTT CASRFGPGQENTEAFF
- many 19 TRBJ2-1 TRBV27 TGTGCCAGCAGTCCCCGCCCGACGAAAATCGAGGGTTCCTACAATGAGCAGTTCTTC CASSPRPTKIEGSYNEQFF
- many 15 TRBJ2-1 TRBV3-1 TGTGCCAGCAGCCGGGGTGGCGGCGGAAGGTGGGAGCAGTTCTTC CASSRGGGGRWEQFF
TRBD2 many 11 TRBJ2-3 TRBV7-2 TGTGCCAGCAGCTTAACGAGCGGGAGGTATTTT CASSLTSGRYF
TRBD2 many 13 TRBJ2-3 TRBV20-1 TGCAGTGTGGGCGGGAGAGGAACAGATACGCAGTATTTT CSVGGRGTDTQYF
- many 14 TRBJ1-1 TRBV29-1 TGCAGCGTTGAGGTGGGGGCCCTGGGGACTGAAGCTTTCTTT CSVEVGALGTEAFF
- - 14 TRBJ1-5 TRBV20-1 TGCAGTGCTTCGGGACGGTATAGCAATCAGCCCCAGCATTTT CSASGRYSNQPQHF
- many 15 TRBJ2-7 TRBV5-1 TGCGCCAGCAGCCCACACCAGGGTGGCGGCTACGAGCAGTACTTC CASSPHQGGGYEQYF
TRBD1 many 14 TRBJ2-1 TRBV29-1 TGCAGCGTGACCGGGACAGGGGATGGAAATGAGCAGTTCTTC CSVTGTGDGNEQFF
- many 13 TRBJ1-5 TRBV4-3 TGCGCCAGCAGCCAAGATCAGGCGCAGCCCCAGCATTTT CASSQDQAQPQHF
- many 15 TRBJ2-3 TRBV9 TGTGCCAGCAGCCTAGAGGGGATTCCCACAGATACGCAGTATTTT CASSLEGIPTDTQYF
- many 15 TRBJ2-3 TRBV7-9 TGTGCCAGCAGCCCCAAGGTGAAAGGGACAAATACGCAGTATTTT CASSPKVKGTNTQYF
- - 15 TRBJ2-1 TRBV25-1 TGTGCCAGCAGTGGCCACGGGACTCCCACTCAGGAGCAGTTCTTC CASSGHGTPTQEQFF
TRBD2 many 14 TRBJ2-2 TRBV20-1 TGCAGTGCTATTAGCGGGACTATCCACGGGGAGCTGTTTTTT CSAISGTIHGELFF
- many 16 TRBJ1-3 TRBV5-1 TGCGCCAGCAGCTTGCAGGGTCCCTCCTCTGGAAACACCATATATTTT CASSLQGPSSGNTIYF
- many 13 TRBJ1-2 TRBV29-1 TGCAGCGTTGAACTCTTTAGCGTCTATGGCTACACCTTC CSVELFSVYGYTF
TRBD2 many 15 TRBJ2-7 TRBV7-7 TGTGCCAGCAGCTTACGAGCGGGAGGAACCTACGAGCAGTACTTC CASSLRAGGTYEQYF
TRBD1 many 14 TRBJ2-2 TRBV20-1 TGCAGTGCTCGACAGGGGACCCACACCGGGGAGCTGTTTTTT CSARQGTHTGELFF
- few 13 TRBJ2-7 TRBV28 TGTGCCAACTGGAGTGGAATAAGAAACGAGCAGTACTTC CANWSGIRNEQYF
- many 14 TRBJ2-7 TRBV6-1 TGTGCCAGCAGTGTATTCCGGGACCGGGGCGAGCAGTACTTC CASSVFRDRGEQYF